The sample holds a few counts of the clone carrying this TCR beta chain. The target antigen is unknown. The data originate from a study of cytomegalovirus exposure and HLA in healthy donors. About the research overall: Researchers previously reported finding some 110 million unique TCR beta sequences from roughly 170 million T cells. Roughly 85 million unique TCRs from HLA-typed donors made up an early data release. Study outcomes and limitations: Earlier analysis yielded a pattern in which most TCR beta V segments were productive about 87% or about 30% of the time. Accurate HLA-A and HLA-B prediction from TCR beta sequences was reported for most subjects.

60 Vbeta and 13 Jbeta primers were used in PCR. Clones were read by immunoSEQ multiplex PCR, and TCRdb kept only the in-frame ones, dropping some. Of fewer than 150,000 clones listed, 77% were seen once; the top ten hold approximately 5%. V shed 2 bases, J shed 3 bases, and the junction held 15 bases outside the gene matches. CDR3 length: 19 residues. Germline CDR1 and CDR2: MNHNS and SASEGT. V and J are TRBV6-1 and TRBJ1-2; 10 bases line up with TRBD1. The clonotype originates from a man aged 45-65 years in good health and CMV-seropositive. Material: PBMCs. The chain's CDR3 is CASSERIGTGASQYYGYTF. The DNA of the CDR3 is TGTGCCAGCAGTGAACGAATCGGGACAGGGGCCTCCCAGTACTATGGCTACACCTTC.